The 28 T cell receptor beta chains listed next were all sequenced from one sample in a study of T cell changes during pregnancy in multiple sclerosis. Method: immunoSEQ multiplex PCR; TCRdb's copy keeps in-frame clones and lacks some. The table lists approximately 99,000 clones, approximately 93% of them singletons. Sequencing was performed on peripheral blood, taken after pregnancy. The receptor set was obtained from a female donor with multiple sclerosis, enrolled in a pregnancy study.

The rearrangement uses TRBV7-3 and TRBJ2-5; possible D gene TRBD1, 6 bases. Trimming stripped 3 bases from V and 5 bases from J, with 10 bases between. There are 13 residues in the CDR3. Germline CDR1 reads SGHTA; CDR2 reads FQGTGA. The CDR3 loop is CASSFNQGETQYF. The CDR3, as DNA: TGTGCCAGCAGCTTTAACCAGGGGGAGACCCAGTACTTC.

J is TRBJ2-4 and V is TRBV27; TRBD2 is a possible D gene (6 bases). V lost 4 bases and J lost 0, with 10 bases in between. The CDR3 sequence is 15 residues long. Germline assignment: CDR1 MNHEY and CDR2 SMNVEV (reference sequence). CDR3 sequence reads: CASSSPGLAKNIQYF. The CDR3 coding sequence is TGTGCCAGCAGTTCTCCGGGACTAGCCAAAAACATTCAGTACTTC.

The chain joins TRBV5-7 to TRBJ1-4; tentatively, D is TRBD1 (5 bases). TRBV5-7 is labeled an ORF, and its function is uncertain. Trimming took off 2 bases at V and 0 bases at J, with 8 bases between the two ends. The CDR3 spans 15 residues. The CDR3 sequence: CASSLGVATNEKLFF. The CDR3, as DNA: TGTGCCAGCAGCTTAGGGGTTGCAACTAATGAAAAACTGTTTTTT.

In nucleotides, the CDR3 is TGTGCCACCAGCACAGGGGCCAAAAACATTCAGTACTTC. It is translated as CATSTGAKNIQYF. The J gene is TRBJ2-4, the V gene TRBV15; D might be TRBD1 (5 bases). The CDR3 is made up of 13 amino acids. Trimming took off 4 bases at V and 1 base at J, with 5 bases between the two ends. Germline V gives CDR1 LNHNV, CDR2 YYDKDF (reference sequence).

The chain links TRBV15 to TRBJ1-1; no clear D. The CDR3 loop spans 12 amino acids. Trimming cost V 1 base and J 5 bases, with 5 bases left between them. CDR1 LNHNV and CDR2 YYDKDF come from the germline V gene (reference sequence). The CDR3 nucleotides read TGTGCCACCAGCAGAGCGGGGACTGAAGCTTTCTTT. Amino acids: CATSRAGTEAFF.

The V and J genes are TRBV15 and TRBJ2-1; 8 positions agree with TRBD1. Trimming at V came to 0 bases and at J to 5 bases, leaving 3 bases not matched to a gene. Per the germline V gene, CDR1 is LNHNV and CDR2 is YYDKDF (reference sequence). The CDR3 sequence is 15 residues long. CDR3 loop: CATSRETGGNNEQFF. The CDR3 DNA reads TGTGCCACCAGCAGAGAAACAGGGGGGAACAATGAGCAGTTCTTC.

The chain uses TRBV2 and TRBJ2-7; D is uncertain. Trimming took 3 bases from V and 4 from J, leaving 13 bases between them. CDR3 size: 14 residues. Germline CDR1 and CDR2: SNHLY and FYNNEI. The CDR3 is CASSDEFRPYEQYF. In DNA, the CDR3 is TGTGCCAGCAGTGATGAGTTCCGCCCGTACGAGCAGTACTTC.

The chain couples TRBV28 to TRBJ2-5; 14 bases fit TRBD2. The CDR3 length is 16 residues. Per the germline V gene, CDR1 is MDHEN and CDR2 is SYDVKM. The V gene end was trimmed by 5 bases and the J gene end by 5 bases; junction bases not matched to a gene: 7. The DNA for the CDR3 is TGTGCCAGCAGTACGGGACTAGCGGGAGCACACGAGACCCAGTACTTC. Translating it yields CASSTGLAGAHETQYF.

This rearrangement joins TRBV29-1 to TRBJ1-2, with TRBD1 as a possible D gene (5 bases). Trimming removed 5 bases at V and 8 bases at J, with 18 bases between. Germline V gene data show CDR1 as SQVTM and CDR2 as ANQGSEA. The CDR3 runs 13 residues. The CDR3 region has the DNA TGCAGCGTTCTGGGGGGGGATGGTAGCGGCTACACCTTC. This gives the protein CSVLGGDGSGYTF.

V usage is TRBV28 and J usage is TRBJ1-5, with 11 bases fitting TRBD1. Losses at the gene ends were 6 bases for V and 4 bases for J; bases not matched to a gene: 5. The CDR3 has 15 residues. Germline-derived CDR1 and CDR2 are MDHEN and SYDVKM. The CDR3 DNA reads as TGTGCCAGCAGAGGACAGGGGGCTGGGAATCAGCCCCAGCATTTT. Translating it yields CASRGQGAGNQPQHF. Full variable domain (remainder filled in from reference TRBV28 and TRBJ1-5): DVKVTQSSRYLVKRTGEKVFLECVQDMDHENMFWYRQDPGLGLRLIYFSYDVKMKEKGDIPEGYSVSREKKERFSLILESASTNQTSMYLCASRGQGAGNQPQHFGDGTRLSIL.

The gene calls are TRBV10-1 and TRBJ2-4, with D tentatively TRBD1 (5 bases). Trimming took off 4 bases at V and 0 bases at J, with 13 bases between the two ends. Per germline, CDR1 WNHNN and CDR2 SYGVQD (reference sequence). This CDR3 is built from 16 residues. The CDR3 nucleotides are TGCGCCAGCAGTGTGAGACAGCTTCTAGCCAAAAACATTCAGTACTTC. As protein: CASSVRQLLAKNIQYF.

V is TRBV5-1 and J is TRBJ2-5, with D maybe TRBD1 (5 bases). The CDR3 extends over 17 amino acids. Germline V lookup: CDR1 SGHRS, CDR2 YFSETQ. V was shortened by 2 bases and J by 2 bases, with 19 bases between the two germline ends. In nucleotides, the CDR3 is TGCGCCAGCAGCTTATCCCCAGGGAATAACTATCAAGAGACCCAGTACTTC. This sequence encodes CASSLSPGNNYQETQYF.

V usage is TRBV18 and J usage is TRBJ2-1; 9 nucleotides agree with TRBD1. Germline values: CDR1 KGHSH, CDR2 LQKENI. V dropped 3 bases and J dropped 9; count of bases not matched to a gene: 3. This CDR3 spans 13 amino acids. The DNA of the CDR3 is TGTGCCAGCTCACCCGGGACAGGGTTTGAGCAGTTCTTC. It codes for CASSPGTGFEQFF.

The chain recombines TRBV21-1 with TRBJ2-7; the table's TRBD2 call for D was not verified on the DNA. TRBV21-1 is a pseudogene. The CDR3 runs to 18 residues. CDR3 nucleotide sequence: TGTGCCAGCAGCCCCCGAAAAAGAGGACTAGCGGGGTCCTACGAGCAGTACTTC. This codes for CASSPRKRGLAGSYEQYF.

The chain carries TRBV5-4 and TRBJ2-3, with TRBD2 matching 11 bases. CDR1 is SGHNT, CDR2 YYREEE, per germline (reference sequence). This CDR3 contains 15 residues. Trimming cost V 3 bases and J 0 bases; bases outside gene matches: 0. In nucleotides, the CDR3 is TGTGCCAGCAGCTGGACTAGCGGGAGCACAGATACGCAGTATTTT. Protein: CASSWTSGSTDTQYF.

The J gene is TRBJ1-1, the V gene TRBV28; the D gene is possibly TRBD1 (6 bases). The V and J ends lost 3 bases and 1 base respectively, with 12 bases between them. The CDR3 sequence is 15 residues long. Per the germline V gene, CDR1 is MDHEN and CDR2 is SYDVKM. The CDR3 spells CASSLHGGGNTEAFF. CDR3 coding DNA: TGTGCCAGCAGTTTGCATGGGGGCGGGAACACTGAAGCTTTCTTT.

V usage is TRBV27 and J usage is TRBJ2-3, with 11 nucleotides matching TRBD2. Germline V CDR1 and CDR2: MNHEY, SMNVEV (reference sequence). V trimming: 5 bases; J trimming: 1 base; junction bases outside the gene matches: 11. The CDR3 sequence is 18 residues long. In DNA, the CDR3 is TGTGCCAGCAGTCTCGATAATAGCGGGAGGGCGGGCACAGATACGCAGTATTTT. Its translation: CASSLDNSGRAGTDTQYF.

V usage is TRBV5-1 and J usage is TRBJ2-7, with D possibly matching TRBD2 (5 bases). Trimming took 3 bases from V and 7 from J, leaving 14 bases between them. Germline CDR1 SGHRS, CDR2 YFSETQ. CDR3 length: 13 amino acids. Written as DNA, the CDR3 is TGCGCCAGCAGCTACTTGCTAGCTGGGGAGCAGTACTTC. It yields the protein CASSYLLAGEQYF.

The chain uses TRBV14 and TRBJ2-1, with D hard to call. The CDR3 has 17 amino acids. Trimming took off 4 bases at V and 4 bases at J, with 20 bases between the two ends. Germline V CDR1 and CDR2: SGHDN, FVKESK. The CDR3 DNA follows: TGTGCCAGCAGCCCGATTGTATATAGCAGTGATTACAATGAGCAGTTCTTC. As protein: CASSPIVYSSDYNEQFF.

The rearrangement links TRBV18 to TRBJ2-7; possibly TRBD2 for D (6 bases). V lost 3 bases to trimming and J lost 2 bases, with 20 bases between them. CDR3 length: 17 residues. The germline CDR1 and CDR2 sequences are KGHSH and LQKENI. DNA of the CDR3: TGTGCCAGCTCACCCGTATCTTCGGGGGAACCTACCTACGAGCAGTACTTC. It encodes CASSPVSSGEPTYEQYF.

This chain links TRBV19 with TRBJ2-6, with a possible D match to TRBD1 (7 bases). Trimming removed 3 bases at V and 4 bases at J, with 16 bases between. Germline values: CDR1 LNHDA, CDR2 SQIVND (reference sequence). The CDR3 is 17 amino acids. The CDR3 bases are TGTGCCAGTAGTATCAGACAGGGCGGGGTGGGGGCCAACGTCCTGACTTTC. It specifies CASSIRQGGVGANVLTF. The full variable domain, its missing parts supplied by reference TRBV19 and TRBJ2-6, is DGGITQSPKYLFRKEGQNVTLSCEQNLNHDAMYWYRQDPGQGLRLIYYSQIVNDFQKGDIAEGYSVSREKKESFPLTVTSAQKNPTAFYLCASSIRQGGVGANVLTFGAGSRLTVL.

V usage is TRBV2 and J usage is TRBJ2-1; possible D gene TRBD2, 6 bases. In germline, CDR1 is SNHLY, CDR2 FYNNEI. The CDR3 totals 14 residues. Trimming removed 5 bases from V and 6 bases from J, with 14 bases in between. The CDR3 region is CASSLALQANEQFF. The DNA of the CDR3 is TGTGCCAGCAGTCTAGCGTTGCAGGCCAATGAGCAGTTCTTC.

The chain recombines TRBV29-1 with TRBJ2-7; 10 bases agree with TRBD2. Germline V gene sequence: CDR1 SQVTM, CDR2 ANQGSEA. Losses at the gene ends were 6 bases for V and 3 bases for J; bases not matched to a gene: 2. The CDR3 loop spans 12 amino acids. The CDR3 DNA is TGCAGCGTGATAGCGGGAGGCTACGAGCAGTACTTC. This sequence encodes CSVIAGGYEQYF.

The V call is TRBV7-9, the J call TRBJ1-5; D call uncertain. Germline lookup yields CDR1 SEHNR and CDR2 FQNEAQ (reference sequence). CDR3 size: 14 residues. The ends were cut back, 5 bases at V and 7 bases at J, with 15 bases in the middle. CDR3 nucleotides: TGTGCCAGCAGCCAAGGAGGCCCGCCCCAGCCCCAGCATTTT. It translates to CASSQGGPPQPQHF. Complete variable domain (other parts from reference TRBV7-9 and TRBJ1-5): DTGVSQNPRHKITKRGQNVTFRCDPISEHNRLYWYRQTLGQGPEFLTYFQNEAQLEKSRLLSDRFSAERPKGSFSTLEIQRTEQGDSAMYLCASSQGGPPQPQHFGDGTRLSIL.

The V and J genes are TRBV27 and TRBJ1-1; D gene unclear. V was trimmed by 6 bases and J by 0 bases, leaving 8 bases between them. The CDR3 has 13 amino acids. Germline CDR1 and CDR2: MNHEY and SMNVEV (reference sequence). The CDR3 protein is CASRAQMNTEAFF. CDR3 coding DNA: TGTGCCAGCAGGGCTCAGATGAACACTGAAGCTTTCTTT.

CDR3 residues: CASSFGTGGLNQPQHF. The CDR3 region has the DNA TGTGCCAGCAGTTTTGGGACAGGGGGACTCAATCAGCCCCAGCATTTT. The V gene is TRBV28, the J gene TRBJ1-5; 11 bases align to TRBD1. Germline V lookup: CDR1 MDHEN, CDR2 SYDVKM. This CDR3 is built from 16 residues. With V trimmed by 3 bases and J by 3 bases, 4 bases remained unmatched.

This sequence joins TRBV6-6 and TRBJ1-2; 12 bases line up with TRBD1. The V segment lost 7 bases and the J segment 8 bases; nucleotides outside the gene matches: 8. There are 14 residues in the CDR3. Germline loops: CDR1 MNHNY, CDR2 SVGAGI (reference sequence). The CDR3 nucleotides read TGTGCCAGCACCCAGGGACAGGGGGCGCTGGGCTACACCTTC. Protein: CASTQGQGALGYTF.

The chain has TRBV6-1 and TRBJ2-7; D is unresolved. Germline CDR1 MNHNS, CDR2 SASEGT. CDR3 length equals 11 residues. V was trimmed by 7 bases and J by 6 bases, leaving 10 bases between them. CDR3 sequence (DNA): TGTGCCAGCACCTCAGGCACCGAGCAGTACTTC. Amino acid sequence: CASTSGTEQYF.